A single sample gave rise to the 3 T cell receptor beta chains below, sequenced in a study of early T cells in non-severe SARS-CoV-2 infection. TCRdb re-called the 5' RACE reads with MiXCR, one entry per CDR3 protein. In the table there are 25,000 to 35,000 distinct CDR3 sequences, 4.7% of which are singletons. Sequenced sample: whole blood. All receptors come from an adult who was a healthcare worker with PCR-confirmed SARS-CoV-2 infection or an uninfected control (not recorded which).

The V call is TRBV20-1, the J call TRBJ2-2; 7 bases line up with TRBD1. CDR1 and CDR2 from the germline V gene are DFQATT and SNEGSKA (reference sequence). V trimming: 3 bases; J trimming: 5 bases; junction bases outside the gene matches: 9. This CDR3 contains 15 residues. The CDR3 here is CSASRQGEWTGELFF. The DNA for the CDR3 is TGCAGTGCTAGTCGGCAGGGGGAGTGGACCGGGGAGCTGTTTTTT.

This clonotype appeared many times. The chain joins TRBV11-3 to TRBJ2-7; 10 nucleotides agree with TRBD1. Germline CDR1 and CDR2: SGHNT and YENEEA. Trimming at V came to 5 bases and at J to 3 bases, leaving 1 base not matched to a gene. The CDR3 totals 13 residues. The CDR3 loop is CASSRTGGYEQYF. The CDR3 DNA follows: TGTGCCAGCAGCCGGACAGGGGGCTACGAGCAGTACTTC.

This clonotype was detected many times. The chain recombines TRBV7-2 with TRBJ2-1; 11 bases align to TRBD1. Per the germline V gene, CDR1 is SGHTA and CDR2 is FQGNSA. The CDR3 covers 16 residues. V shed 4 bases and J 4 bases; nucleotides not matched to a gene: 6. In DNA form, the CDR3 reads TGTGCCAGCAGCTCACCAGGGACAGGGGGTTACAATGAGCAGTTCTTC. It is translated as CASSSPGTGGYNEQFF.